This T cell receptor (beta chain) appears in the sequencing data of a study of early T cells in non-severe SARS-CoV-2 infection. In the library, individual cDNA molecules carried attached unique molecular identifiers. TCRdb used MiXCR to reprocess the 5' RACE reads, holding one entry per CDR3 protein. The repertoire includes approximately 20,000 distinct CDR3 sequences, roughly 6.1% of them detected once, and roughly 5.9% sits in the top ten. This clonotype is deemed medium-sized. Trimming shortened V by 0 bases and J by 0 bases, and 6 bases separated the two germline ends. The germline CDR1 and CDR2 sequences are MRHNA and SNTAGT. CDR3 length equals 16 residues.

The material sequenced was whole blood. The receptor was derived from an adult who was a healthcare worker with PCR-confirmed SARS-CoV-2 infection or an uninfected control (not recorded which). The gene calls are TRBV6-4 and TRBJ2-6, with D perhaps matching TRBD2 (6 bases). In DNA, the CDR3 is TGTGCCAGCAGTGACTCTAGCGGCTCTGGGGCCAACGTCCTGACTTTC. Protein product: CASSDSSGSGANVLTF.